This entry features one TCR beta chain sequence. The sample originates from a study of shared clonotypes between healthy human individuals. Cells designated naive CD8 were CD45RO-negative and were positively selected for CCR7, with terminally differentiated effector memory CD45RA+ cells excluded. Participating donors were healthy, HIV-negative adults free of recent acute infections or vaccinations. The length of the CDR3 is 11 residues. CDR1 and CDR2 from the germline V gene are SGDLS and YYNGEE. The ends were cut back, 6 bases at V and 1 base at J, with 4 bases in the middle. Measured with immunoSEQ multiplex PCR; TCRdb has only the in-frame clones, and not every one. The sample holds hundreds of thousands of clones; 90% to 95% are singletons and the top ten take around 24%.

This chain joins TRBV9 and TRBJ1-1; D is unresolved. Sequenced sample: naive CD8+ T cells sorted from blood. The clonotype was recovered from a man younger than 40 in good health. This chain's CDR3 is CASTPNTEAFF. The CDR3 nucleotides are TGTGCCAGCACCCCGAACACTGAAGCTTTCTTT.